This TCR beta chain was observed in a study of shared clonotypes between healthy human individuals. Study in general: CD4 naive cells filled three plates per donor, CD4 memory three, CD8 naive two and CD8 memory one. Overall study findings and caveats: Sequencing depth was predicted to influence how clonotypes are shared among donors.

Libraries were prepared by immunoSEQ multiplex PCR; TCRdb keeps only in-frame clonotypes and omits some of them. The sample yields about 820,000 clones, nearly 95% seen once. As defined, naive CD8 cells were CD45RO-negative and positively selected for CCR7, with terminally differentiated effector memory CD45RA+ cells excluded. As concerns this clone: What it recognizes is unknown.

Deletions cut 4 bases from V and 3 bases from J, with 14 bases between. The CDR3 consists of 15 residues. Per germline, CDR1 SGHRS and CDR2 YFSETQ. The source is a young man in good health. The sequencing input was naive CD8+ T cells sorted from blood. The chain joins TRBV5-1 to TRBJ2-1, with TRBD1 as a possible D gene (6 bases). CDR3 bases: TGCGCCAGCAGCGGGGAAACAGGGAACTACAATGAGCAGTTCTTC. Its translation: CASSGETGNYNEQFF.